A single sample gave rise to the 30 T cell receptor beta chains below, sequenced in a study of identifying expanded T cells in peripheral blood. The table came from immunoSEQ multiplex PCR; TCRdb's copy has only in-frame clones and leaves some out. The sample includes about 83,000 clones, around nine tenths seen only once; the top ten take approximately 2.8%. The sequenced sample consisted of blood. The receptors come from a person between 18 and 75 years old in good health.

Comments on this clone: At one end the junction does not follow the germline gene, possibly because of a read error. The chain combines TRBV6-5 with TRBJ2-1; D assignment may be TRBD1 or TRBD2 (6 bases each). The CDR3 runs to 15 residues. Germline V gene data show CDR1 as MNHEY and CDR2 as SVGAGI. CDR3 residues: CASTYRGRGVPEQFF. The CDR3 DNA is TGTGCCAGCACTTACCGGGGGCGCGGGGTACCGGAGCAGTTCTTC.

The rearrangement joins TRBV13 to TRBJ2-7, with D possibly being TRBD2 (7 bases). Germline V gene sequence: CDR1 PRHDT, CDR2 FYEKMQ (reference sequence). This CDR3 has 15 amino acids. Trimming cost V 4 bases and J 0 bases, with 13 bases left between them. Here the CDR3 reads CASSWGRGSSYEQYF. The CDR3 DNA follows: TGTGCCAGCAGCTGGGGGCGGGGGAGCTCCTACGAGCAGTACTTC.

The CDR3 loop is CASGERVPTDTQYF. CDR3 nucleotides: TGTGCCAGCGGGGAGAGGGTGCCGACAGATACGCAGTATTTT. The chain combines TRBV6-5 with TRBJ2-3; perhaps TRBD2 as D (5 bases). The V end lost 8 bases, the J end lost 3 bases, and 15 bases lay between the germline ends. The CDR3 totals 14 residues. The germline CDR1 and CDR2 sequences are MNHEY and SVGAGI.

The V call is TRBV15, the J call TRBJ2-3, with 9 bases lining up with TRBD2. Germline CDR1 LNHNV, CDR2 YYDKDF (reference sequence). The V gene end was trimmed by 0 bases and the J gene end by 2 bases; junction bases not matched to a gene: 9. The CDR3 contains 18 residues. The DNA for the CDR3 is TGTGCCACCAGCAGAGAAGACGTGACTAGCGGACTCACAGATACGCAGTATTTT. The encoded protein is CATSREDVTSGLTDTQYF. The whole variable domain, remainder taken from reference TRBV15 and TRBJ2-3, is DAMVIQNPRYQVTQFGKPVTLSCSQTLNHNVMYWYQQKSSQAPKLLFHYYDKDFNNEADTPDNFQSRRPNTSFCFLDIRSPGLGDTAMYLCATSREDVTSGLTDTQYFGPGTRLTVL.

CDR3 residues: CSVVWWTGDNEQYF. The CDR3 nucleotides read TGCAGCGTTGTTTGGTGGACAGGGGATAACGAGCAGTACTTC. The chain carries TRBV29-1 and TRBJ2-7; 9 nucleotides agree with TRBD1. There are 14 residues in the CDR3. Germline CDR1 and CDR2: SQVTM and ANQGSEA. V trimming: 4 bases; J trimming: 5 bases; junction bases outside the gene matches: 9.

The V call is TRBV21-1, the J call TRBJ2-5; TRBD2, as called in the table, went unchecked against the DNA. TRBV21-1 has pseudogene status. The CDR3 consists of 15 residues. The CDR3 sequence is CASSATSAEQETQYF. CDR3 nucleotides: TGTGCCAGCAGCGCGACTTCAGCGGAGCAAGAGACCCAGTACTTC.

This rearrangement joins TRBV7-8 to TRBJ2-1; 7 bases agree with TRBD2. Germline CDR1 and CDR2: SGHVS and FQNEAQ. V dropped 7 bases and J dropped 4; count of bases not matched to a gene: 7. The CDR3 consists of 14 residues. The CDR3 DNA follows: TGTGCCAGCACTCGGCGGGGACTATACAATGAGCAGTTCTTC. It yields the protein CASTRRGLYNEQFF.

The J gene is TRBJ2-1, the V gene TRBV28, with 8 bases aligning to TRBD2. Germline CDR1 MDHEN, CDR2 SYDVKM. The V and J ends lost 11 bases and 3 bases, in that order; junction bases with no gene match: 6. This CDR3 contains 13 residues. The CDR3 DNA reads as TGTGCCGCCGGGGGGGAGGTCTACAATGAGCAGTTCTTC. Its protein product is CAAGGEVYNEQFF. Full variable domain (outside the CDR3, taken from reference TRBV28 and TRBJ2-1): DVKVTQSSRYLVKRTGEKVFLECVQDMDHENMFWYRQDPGLGLRLIYFSYDVKMKEKGDIPEGYSVSREKKERFSLILESASTNQTSMYLCAAGGEVYNEQFFGPGTRLTVL.

For the CDR3, the DNA is TGTGCCAGTAGTGATAGCTACACTGAAGCTTTCTTT. It translates to CASSDSYTEAFF. The chain carries TRBV19 and TRBJ1-1; D is unresolved. Between the trimmed V and J ends, which lost 5 bases and 3 bases, there was a span of 7 bases. The CDR3 is 12 amino acids. The germline CDR1 and CDR2 sequences are LNHDA and SQIVND (reference sequence).

The rearrangement joins TRBV6-5 to TRBJ2-5, with D possibly being TRBD2 (6 bases). Germline V gene data show CDR1 as MNHEY and CDR2 as SVGAGI. The V end was cut by 4 bases, the J end by 1 base, with 13 bases between. This CDR3 spans 15 amino acids. The CDR3 coding sequence is TGTGCCAGCAGTTCCTTGACTAGACTCCAAGAGACCCAGTACTTC. It yields the protein CASSSLTRLQETQYF.

This chain joins TRBV28 and TRBJ2-7; the D is unclear. V was shortened by 3 bases and J by 7 bases, with 7 bases between the two germline ends. This CDR3 has 11 amino acids. Germline V gene lookup returns CDR1 MDHEN and CDR2 SYDVKM. The CDR3 loop is CASSLKREQYF. CDR3 bases: TGTGCCAGCAGTTTGAAGAGGGAGCAGTACTTC.

This chain joins TRBV20-1 and TRBJ2-3; no reliable D call. Germline assignment: CDR1 DFQATT and CDR2 SNEGSKA (reference sequence). V gave up 3 bases and J gave up 5 bases, with 6 bases separating them. This CDR3 spans 11 amino acids. Here the CDR3 reads CSASRVDTQYF. CDR3 bases: TGCAGTGCTAGTAGGGTAGATACGCAGTATTTT.

This clone has more than one count but fewer than ten. This chain links TRBV2 with TRBJ2-7; D remains unclear. Germline CDR1 is SNHLY and CDR2 is FYNNEI. The CDR3 is made up of 12 amino acids. Trimming removed 2 bases from V and 3 bases from J, with 5 bases in between. CDR3 sequence reads: CASSESSYEQYF. The CDR3 DNA sequence: TGTGCCAGCAGTGAAAGCAGCTACGAGCAGTACTTC.

The CDR3 protein is CASSPYAGGPTDTQYF. The CDR3 nucleotides read TGTGCCAGCAGCCCATACGCGGGAGGGCCCACAGATACGCAGTATTTT. The chain is built from TRBV9 and TRBJ2-3; 9 nucleotides agree with TRBD2. V lost 4 bases to trimming and J lost 2 bases; unmatched junction nucleotides: 8. Germline CDR1 SGDLS, CDR2 YYNGEE. This CDR3 has 16 amino acids.

The chain couples TRBV4-3 to TRBJ2-1, with D perhaps matching TRBD2 (6 bases). Germline V lookup: CDR1 LGHNA, CDR2 YSLEER. The CDR3 totals 9 residues. V was trimmed by 9 bases and J by 16 bases, leaving 13 bases between them. CDR3 sequence (DNA): TGCGCCAGTCCGGGACTGACATTCTTC. The encoded protein is CASPGLTFF.

This chain links TRBV12-5 with TRBJ2-6; D remains unclear. V was pared by 8 bases and J by 4 bases, with 9 bases between. The germline V gene encodes CDR1 LGHNT and CDR2 FRNRAP. This CDR3 contains 13 residues. The CDR3 region is CASSGSGANVLTF. The CDR3 coding sequence is TGTGCTAGTAGTGGGTCCGGGGCCAACGTCCTGACTTTC.

The chain has TRBV19 and TRBJ2-1; D not resolved. The CDR3 contains 13 residues. V lost 0 bases, J lost 10 bases, and 10 bases lay in between. Germline V gives CDR1 LNHDA, CDR2 SQIVND (reference sequence). The DNA of the CDR3 is TGTGCCAGTAGTATAGAGTTGGGTATCGAGCAGTTCTTC. As protein: CASSIELGIEQFF.

The chain has TRBV5-3 and TRBJ2-1, with TRBD2 as a possible D gene (5 bases). TRBV5-3 qualifies as an ORF whose function is uncertain. V was shortened by 4 bases and J by 1 base, with 9 bases between the two germline ends. This CDR3 has 14 residues. CDR3 coding DNA: TGTGCCAGAAGCCCGGGAAGATCCTACAATGAGCAGTTCTTC. It encodes CARSPGRSYNEQFF.

This chain uses TRBV9 with TRBJ1-2; no definite D call. V was shortened by 3 bases and J by 3 bases, with 12 bases between the two germline ends. CDR3 length: 14 residues. Germline assignment: CDR1 SGDLS and CDR2 YYNGEE. Here the CDR3 reads CASSASTWDYGYTF. As DNA, the CDR3 is TGTGCCAGCAGCGCCTCGACGTGGGACTATGGCTACACCTTC.

The gene calls are TRBV28 and TRBJ2-7, with 11 positions matching TRBD2. Germline loops: CDR1 MDHEN, CDR2 SYDVKM. The CDR3 loop spans 15 amino acids. Losses at the gene ends were 6 bases for V and 2 bases for J; bases not matched to a gene: 6. In DNA, the CDR3 is TGTGCCAGCAGACCTGGGACTAGCGGAGCCTACGAGCAGTACTTC. Its protein product is CASRPGTSGAYEQYF. The full variable domain, its missing parts supplied by reference TRBV28 and TRBJ2-7, is DVKVTQSSRYLVKRTGEKVFLECVQDMDHENMFWYRQDPGLGLRLIYFSYDVKMKEKGDIPEGYSVSREKKERFSLILESASTNQTSMYLCASRPGTSGAYEQYFGPGTRLTVT.

This chain uses TRBV2 with TRBJ1-5; TRBD1 matches at 9 bases. Germline CDR1 is SNHLY and CDR2 is FYNNEI. V was clipped by 0 bases and J by 6 bases; unmatched bases: 3. The CDR3 loop spans 15 amino acids. This chain's CDR3 is CASSEATGGGQPQHF. In nucleotides, the CDR3 is TGTGCCAGCAGTGAAGCGACAGGGGGGGGTCAGCCCCAGCATTTT.

CDR3 region: CASSLLAGGSYEQYF. CDR3 DNA: TGTGCCAGCAGCTTGCTAGCGGGCGGGTCCTACGAGCAGTACTTC. The V call is TRBV5-4, the J call TRBJ2-7, with 8 nucleotides matching TRBD2. Germline V gene sequence: CDR1 SGHNT, CDR2 YYREEE (reference sequence). This CDR3 has 15 amino acids. The ends lost 1 base at V and 1 base at J; junction bases unmatched: 4.

This clone showed up just a few times. The V call is TRBV15, the J call TRBJ2-7; D is possibly TRBD1 (5 bases). V dropped 0 bases and J dropped 4 bases, with 10 bases sitting between them. Germline assignment: CDR1 LNHNV and CDR2 YYDKDF (reference sequence). This CDR3 spans 14 amino acids. CDR3 sequence reads: CATSRDQGRYEQYF. CDR3 in DNA: TGTGCCACCAGCAGAGATCAGGGCAGGTACGAGCAGTACTTC.

The chain carries TRBV5-1 and TRBJ2-3; 10 bases match TRBD2. J lost 2 bases, V lost 6 bases, and 6 bases had no gene match. Germline CDR1 reads SGHRS; CDR2 reads YFSETQ. The CDR3 totals 15 residues. CDR3 sequence reads: CASTLAGVDTDTQYF. In DNA form, the CDR3 reads TGCGCCAGCACTCTAGCGGGGGTAGACACAGATACGCAGTATTTT.

V usage is TRBV6-5 and J usage is TRBJ2-2; D unclear. The germline CDR1 and CDR2 sequences are MNHEY and SVGAGI. The length of the CDR3 is 14 residues. V lost 0 bases and J 1 base, leaving 3 bases between the germline ends. CDR3 sequence reads: CASSYSWNTGELFF. In DNA form, the CDR3 reads TGTGCCAGCAGTTACTCCTGGAACACCGGGGAGCTGTTTTTT.

The chain carries TRBV9 and TRBJ2-1; D tentatively reads TRBD1 or TRBD2 (6 bases each). Germline lookup yields CDR1 SGDLS and CDR2 YYNGEE. Trimming cost V 0 bases and J 8 bases, with 12 bases left between them. The CDR3 has 14 amino acids. DNA for the CDR3: TGTGCCAGCAGCGTAGAGGCAGGGGAGGATGAGCAGTTCTTC. As protein: CASSVEAGEDEQFF. Based on the CDR3 plus reference TRBV9 and TRBJ2-1, the full variable domain is DSGVTQTPKHLITATGQRVTLRCSPRSGDLSVYWYQQSLDQGLQFLIQYYNGEERAKGNILERFSAQQFPDLHSELNLSSLELGDSALYFCASSVEAGEDEQFFGPGTRLTVL.

The chain combines TRBV18 with TRBJ1-1, with D unclear. This CDR3 has 16 amino acids. The germline V gene has CDR1 KGHSH and CDR2 LQKENI. Trimming removed 3 bases from V and 2 bases from J, with 16 bases in between. CDR3 coding DNA: TGTGCCAGCTCACCGCAAAGGCTCATGGCCAACACTGAAGCTTTCTTT. Translating it yields CASSPQRLMANTEAFF.

This clone was observed a handful of times. V gene TRBV30 combines with J gene TRBJ2-1; D assignment may be TRBD1 or TRBD2 (6 bases each). The V end lost 4 bases, the J end lost 4 bases, and 14 bases lay between the germline ends. Per the germline V gene, CDR1 is GTSNPN and CDR2 is SVGIG (reference sequence). The CDR3 length is 14 residues. CDR3 protein: CAWNRPGAYNEQFF. The CDR3 DNA follows: TGTGCCTGGAATCGACCGGGGGCATACAATGAGCAGTTCTTC.

The chain couples TRBV9 to TRBJ2-2; D might be TRBD1 or TRBD2, each matching 5 bases. Between the trimmed V and J ends, which lost 3 bases and 6 bases, there was a span of 15 bases. Looked up from germline, CDR1 is SGDLS and CDR2 is YYNGEE. This CDR3 has 15 residues. The CDR3 sequence: CASSGPPGPAGELFF. In DNA, the CDR3 is TGTGCCAGCAGCGGACCTCCGGGGCCGGCCGGGGAGCTGTTTTTT.

The chain recombines TRBV28 with TRBJ1-3, with 7 nucleotides matching TRBD1. The CDR3 is 15 amino acids. V shed 6 bases, J shed 6 bases, and the junction held 11 bases outside the gene matches. Germline CDR1 and CDR2: MDHEN and SYDVKM. The CDR3 DNA sequence: TGTGCCAGCAGGGTCAGGGGGGGCTCACAAAACACCATATATTTT. This sequence encodes CASRVRGGSQNTIYF.